A single sample gave rise to the 25 T cell receptor beta chains below, sequenced in a study of blood T cell repertoires in COVID-19. The table came from immunoSEQ multiplex PCR; TCRdb's copy has only in-frame clones and leaves some out. Here the sample spans around 160,000 clones, 88% being singletons. Source material: peripheral blood. These TCRs come from a human donor in a cohort sampled during active COVID-19.

This chain joins TRBV2 and TRBJ1-1; D ambiguous. The CDR3 has 10 residues. V lost 11 bases and J lost 1, with 5 bases in between. CDR1 is SNHLY, CDR2 FYNNEI, per germline. Here the CDR3 DNA reads TGTGCCGGCGGGAACACTGAAGCTTTCTTT. Its protein product is CAGGNTEAFF.

The V gene is TRBV4-2, the J gene TRBJ1-1; TRBD1 matches 11 bases. Germline CDR1 is LGHNA and CDR2 is YNFKEQ. V shed 4 bases and J 6 bases; nucleotides not matched to a gene: 1. The CDR3 consists of 13 residues. CDR3 residues: CASSRGQGAEAFF. The CDR3 coding sequence is TGTGCCAGCAGCCGGGGACAGGGGGCTGAAGCTTTCTTT.

This chain connects TRBV25-1 to TRBJ2-2, with TRBD2 matching 11 bases. The germline CDR1 and CDR2 sequences are MGHDK and SYGVNS. Unmatched junction bases numbered 7, after V lost 4 bases and J lost 3 bases. This CDR3 region has 17 residues. The CDR3 is CASSAGRLAGYTGELFF. The CDR3 DNA is TGTGCCAGCAGTGCTGGCAGACTAGCGGGGTACACCGGGGAGCTGTTTTTT. Full variable domain (rest looked up from reference TRBV25-1 and TRBJ2-2): EADIYQTPRYLVIGTGKKITLECSQTMGHDKMYWYQQDPGMELHLIHYSYGVNSTEKGDLSSESTVSRIRTEHFPLTLESARPSHTSQYLCASSAGRLAGYTGELFFGEGSRLTVL.

This sequence joins TRBV19 and TRBJ2-1; TRBD1 matches at 11 bases. V lost 4 bases, J lost 0 bases, and 2 bases stayed unmatched. The CDR3 is 16 amino acids. The germline V gene encodes CDR1 LNHDA and CDR2 SQIVND (reference sequence). The CDR3 DNA is TGTGCCAGTAGTAGGGACAGGGGGAGCTCCTACAATGAGCAGTTCTTC. Its protein is CASSRDRGSSYNEQFF.

The chain has TRBV20-1 and TRBJ1-1; D may be TRBD1 (5 bases). Trimming left V 6 bases short and J 6 bases short, with 11 bases between. This CDR3 comprises 11 residues. CDR1 and CDR2 from the germline V gene are DFQATT and SNEGSKA (reference sequence). The DNA for the CDR3 is TGCAGTGCCCACGGGGGGGCTGAAGCTTTCTTT. Translated: CSAHGGAEAFF.

In this sample, this clone turned up once. This CDR3 is CASRLSRGTSGPYNEQFF. CDR3 nucleotides: TGTGCCAGCAGACTGTCTCGCGGGACTAGCGGGCCTTACAATGAGCAGTTCTTC. V gene TRBV27 combines with J gene TRBJ2-1; 12 positions match TRBD2. The germline V gene has CDR1 MNHEY and CDR2 SMNVEV (reference sequence). CDR3 length: 18 residues. J gave up 4 bases and V 6 bases, and 13 bases lay outside the gene matches.

In regard to this clone: The same CDR3 arises from other DNA sequences in this sample as well. The J gene is TRBJ1-1, the V gene TRBV19; D call uncertain. The CDR3 spans 12 residues. Trimming removed 10 bases at V and 7 bases at J, with 16 bases between. Germline-derived CDR1 and CDR2 are LNHDA and SQIVND (reference sequence). The CDR3 bases are TGTGCCACCAGAACCGGGTTTAGTGAAGCTTTCTTT. Translating it yields CATRTGFSEAFF.

The chain uses TRBV6-5 and TRBJ2-3, with a weak D call TRBD2 (6 bases). The germline V gene has CDR1 MNHEY and CDR2 SVGAGI. This CDR3 comprises 15 residues. Trimming left V 6 bases short and J 0 bases short, with 13 bases between. CDR3 loop: CASRLLATSTDTQYF. The CDR3 DNA sequence: TGTGCCAGCAGGCTACTAGCAACTAGCACAGATACGCAGTATTTT.

The chain combines TRBV4-3 with TRBJ1-6; D not certain. CDR3 size: 16 residues. Looked up from germline, CDR1 is LGHNA and CDR2 is YSLEER. V lost 0 bases to trimming and J lost 3 bases, with 9 bases between them. In DNA form, the CDR3 reads TGCGCCAGCAGCCAAGATCGGGGATACTATAATTCACCCCTCCACTTT. Its protein product is CASSQDRGYYNSPLHF.

The chain has TRBV6-5 and TRBJ2-7, with 7 bases fitting TRBD1. The CDR3 is 14 amino acids. V shed 9 bases and J 1 base; nucleotides not matched to a gene: 9. In germline, CDR1 is MNHEY, CDR2 SVGAGI. CDR3 sequence: CASSRDSLSYEQYF. In DNA form, the CDR3 reads TGTGCCAGTTCCCGGGACAGTTTGTCCTACGAGCAGTACTTC.

This clone was recorded only once. The rearrangement uses TRBV4-1 and TRBJ2-7; 7 bases map to TRBD1. Losses at the gene ends were 3 bases for V and 6 bases for J; bases not matched to a gene: 5. Germline lookup yields CDR1 MGHRA and CDR2 YSYEKL. The CDR3 consists of 13 residues. CDR3: CASSHTTGIEQYF. In nucleotides, the CDR3 is TGCGCCAGCAGCCACACGACAGGGATCGAGCAGTACTTC.

The V and J genes are TRBV12-3 or TRBV12-4 and TRBJ1-2; 8 bases agree with TRBD1. CDR3 length: 13 amino acids. Trimming took 8 bases from V and 4 from J; bases not matched to a gene: 6. Here the CDR3 DNA reads TGTGCCAGCGTGGACAGGGCAGTCTATGGCTACACCTTC. Amino acid sequence: CASVDRAVYGYTF.

This clone turned up a few times. This chain connects TRBV7-3 to TRBJ2-2, with 13 bases aligning to TRBD2. The junction had 5 bases not matched to a gene; V was cut back by 5 bases and J by 5 bases. The CDR3 length is 16 residues. Germline V gene lookup returns CDR1 SGHTA and CDR2 FQGTGA. The DNA of the CDR3 is TGTGCCAGCAGCCCGGGACTAGCGGGACGGACCGGGGAGCTGTTTTTT. It specifies CASSPGLAGRTGELFF.

The sample holds one count of this clone. The genes are TRBV7-3 and TRBJ2-2; D is perhaps TRBD1 (6 bases). Per the germline V gene, CDR1 is SGHTA and CDR2 is FQGTGA. This CDR3 comprises 15 residues. V was clipped by 8 bases and J by 0 bases, with 13 bases between them. The DNA for the CDR3 is TGTGCCAGCGGACCGGGACATACGAACACCGGGGAGCTGTTTTTT. Translated: CASGPGHTNTGELFF.

The chain has TRBV3-1 (or the pseudogene TRBV3-2) and TRBJ2-3; D remains unclear. V was clipped by 3 bases and J by 2 bases, with 12 bases between them. Germline V CDR1 and CDR2: LGHDT, YNNKEL (reference sequence). There are 15 residues in the CDR3. CDR3 in amino acids: CASSQPYGPTDTQYF. CDR3 coding DNA: TGTGCCAGCAGCCAGCCCTATGGGCCCACAGATACGCAGTATTTT.

The chain combines TRBV7-8 with TRBJ2-1, with D possibly being TRBD2 (6 bases). The germline V gene has CDR1 SGHVS and CDR2 FQNEAQ. The CDR3 contains 15 residues. Trimming stripped 1 base from V and 0 bases from J, with 7 bases between. The CDR3, as DNA: TGTGCCAGCAGCTTAGACGGGAGCTCCTACAATGAGCAGTTCTTC. Its translation is CASSLDGSSYNEQFF.

This clone was seen a handful of times. The CDR3 DNA is TGTGCCAGCAGTTCCTCGACAATCACCGGGGAGCTGTTTTTT. This translates into CASSSSTITGELFF. The V call is TRBV28, the J call TRBJ2-2; D ambiguous. Deletions cut 4 bases from V and 4 bases from J, with 10 bases between. Germline CDR1 reads MDHEN; CDR2 reads SYDVKM. CDR3 length equals 14 residues.

Concerning this clone itself: Other DNA sequences in this specimen translate into the identical CDR3. The chain links TRBV9 to TRBJ2-5; 9 bases map to TRBD2. Looked up from germline, CDR1 is SGDLS and CDR2 is YYNGEE. This CDR3 has 17 amino acids. The V gene end was trimmed by 5 bases and the J gene end by 1 base; junction bases not matched to a gene: 12. CDR3 nucleotide sequence: TGTGCCAGCAGTCCCCCTTGGAAGCGGGGGGTCCAAGAGACCCAGTACTTC. This translates into CASSPPWKRGVQETQYF.

This rearrangement joins TRBV7-2 to TRBJ2-2; 7 nucleotides match TRBD2. V gave up 3 bases and J gave up 1 base; unmatched junction bases: 2. Germline V gene data show CDR1 as SGHTA and CDR2 as FQGNSA. The length of the CDR3 is 15 residues. CDR3 DNA sequence: TGTGCCAGCAGCTTTGGCGGGGGGAACACCGGGGAGCTGTTTTTT. Protein: CASSFGGGNTGELFF.

In this sample, this clone turned up once. The chain joins TRBV3-1 (or the pseudogene TRBV3-2) to TRBJ1-2; possibly TRBD1 for D (5 bases). V lost 2 bases, J lost 8 bases, and 18 bases lay in between. The CDR3 spans 15 residues. Germline V gene sequence: CDR1 LGHDT, CDR2 YNNKEL (reference sequence). CDR3 sequence (DNA): TGTGCCAGCAGCCAACAATCGGCGCAGGGCCGCGGCTACACCTTC. It codes for CASSQQSAQGRGYTF.

This chain links TRBV4-1 with TRBJ2-5; 7 bases match TRBD2. V dropped 1 base and J dropped 4; count of bases not matched to a gene: 6. Germline V gene lookup returns CDR1 MGHRA and CDR2 YSYEKL. The CDR3 has 15 amino acids. The CDR3 nucleotides read TGCGCCAGCAGCCAAGCGGCGGGAGTTGGAGAGACCCAGTACTTC. It translates to CASSQAAGVGETQYF.

J is TRBJ2-1 and V is TRBV7-3; 7 bases map to TRBD1. Unmatched junction bases numbered 7, after V lost 2 bases and J lost 6 bases. Germline V gives CDR1 SGHTA, CDR2 FQGTGA. This CDR3 region has 15 residues. The DNA for the CDR3 is TGTGCCAGCAGCTTATTGAGGGGGCTAGGCAATGAGCAGTTCTTC. Encoded protein: CASSLLRGLGNEQFF.

This clone was seen a single time. V is TRBV19 and J is TRBJ2-1; TRBD2 matches at 8 bases. The CDR3 extends over 17 amino acids. V was pared by 6 bases and J by 1 base, with 11 bases of the junction left unmatched. CDR1 is LNHDA and CDR2 is SQIVND in the germline V gene (reference sequence). The DNA for the CDR3 is TGTGCCAGTAGGCCTCAGACTAGCGAGTCTTCCTACAATGAGCAGTTCTTC. It translates to CASRPQTSESSYNEQFF. The full variable domain, completed using reference TRBV19 and TRBJ2-1, is DGGITQSPKYLFRKEGQNVTLSCEQNLNHDAMYWYRQDPGQGLRLIYYSQIVNDFQKGDIAEGYSVSREKKESFPLTVTSAQKNPTAFYLCASRPQTSESSYNEQFFGPGTRLTVL.

The chain links TRBV6-2 or TRBV6-3 to TRBJ1-5, with D possibly TRBD1 on 6 matching bases. Trimming pared 5 bases from V and 4 bases from J, leaving 15 bases between. Germline assignment: CDR1 MNHEY and CDR2 SVGEGT. The CDR3 has 15 residues. The CDR3 protein is CASSRGGGGNQPQHF. CDR3 DNA sequence: TGTGCCAGCAGTCGGGGGGGCGGAGGGAATCAGCCCCAGCATTTT.

The chain carries TRBV7-9 and TRBJ2-1, with TRBD2 matching over 9 bases. The CDR3 extends over 15 amino acids. Trimming cost V 1 base and J 7 bases; bases outside gene matches: 5. Germline loops: CDR1 SEHNR, CDR2 FQNEAQ (reference sequence). The CDR3 region is CASSLELAGVNEQFF. Written as DNA, the CDR3 is TGTGCCAGCAGCTTAGAACTAGCGGGCGTAAATGAGCAGTTCTTC.